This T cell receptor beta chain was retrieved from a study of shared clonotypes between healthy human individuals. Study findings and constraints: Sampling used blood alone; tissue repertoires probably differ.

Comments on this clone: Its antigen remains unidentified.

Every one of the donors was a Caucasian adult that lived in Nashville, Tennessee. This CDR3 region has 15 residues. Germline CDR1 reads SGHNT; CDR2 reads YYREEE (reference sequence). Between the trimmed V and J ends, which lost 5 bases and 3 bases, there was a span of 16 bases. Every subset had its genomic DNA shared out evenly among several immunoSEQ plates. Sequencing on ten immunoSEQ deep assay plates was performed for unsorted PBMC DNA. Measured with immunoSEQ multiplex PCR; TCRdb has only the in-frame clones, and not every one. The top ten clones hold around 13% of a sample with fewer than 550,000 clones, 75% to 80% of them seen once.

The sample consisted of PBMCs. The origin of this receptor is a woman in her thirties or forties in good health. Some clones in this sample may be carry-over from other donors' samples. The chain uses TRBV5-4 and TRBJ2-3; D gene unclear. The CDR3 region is CASRRVGYKTDTQYF. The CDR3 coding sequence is TGTGCCAGCAGACGTGTGGGGTACAAGACAGATACGCAGTATTTT.